These 26 T cell receptor beta chains share one sample of origin, sequenced in a study of cytomegalovirus exposure and HLA in healthy donors. The study ran its PCR with 60 Vbeta and 13 Jbeta primers. The repertoire was sequenced with immunoSEQ multiplex PCR; TCRdb's copy has only in-frame clones and lacks some. The table includes 80,000 or so clones, 63% detected once. The sequencing sample was made of PBMCs. Receptors originate from a man aged 25 to 40 in good health and CMV-seropositive.

The CDR3 sequence: CASSQDSARSSYNEQFF. The CDR3 nucleotides are TGCGCCAGCAGCCAAGATTCGGCTCGGAGCTCCTACAATGAGCAGTTCTTC. This chain links TRBV4-1 with TRBJ2-1; no definite D call. In germline, CDR1 is MGHRA, CDR2 YSYEKL. V gave up 0 bases and J gave up 0 bases, with 12 bases separating them. This CDR3 comprises 17 residues.

CDR3 DNA: TGTGCCAGCAGCTCTCCGGACAGGCAAGAGACCCAGTACTTC. Encoded protein: CASSSPDRQETQYF. The V call is TRBV7-2, the J call TRBJ2-5, with 7 bases fitting TRBD1. J was trimmed by 2 bases and V by 4 bases; bases with no gene match: 4. Germline CDR1 is SGHTA and CDR2 is FQGNSA. The CDR3 loop spans 14 amino acids. Using reference TRBV7-2 and TRBJ2-5 for the parts outside the CDR3, the full variable domain is GAGVSQSPSNKVTEKGKDVELRCDPISGHTALYWYRQSLGQGLEFLIYFQGNSAPDKSGLPSDRFSAERTGGSVSTLTIQRTQQEDSAVYLCASSSPDRQETQYFGPGTRLLVL.

The chain links TRBV9 to TRBJ1-5, with 7 bases lining up with TRBD1. Germline V gene data show CDR1 as SGDLS and CDR2 as YYNGEE. The CDR3 is made up of 14 amino acids. With V trimmed by 7 bases and J by 5 bases, 9 bases remained unmatched. The CDR3 DNA reads TGTGCCAGCGGCCATGAGGGGGCCTATCAGCCCCAGCATTTT. It specifies CASGHEGAYQPQHF.

This chain links TRBV6-1 with TRBJ1-1; 8 bases agree with TRBD1. V was pared by 8 bases and J by 8 bases, with 7 bases of the junction left unmatched. The germline CDR1 and CDR2 sequences are MNHNS and SASEGT. This CDR3 contains 12 residues. CDR3 bases: TGTGCCAGCGGCCTGAGACAGGGGGAAGCTTTCTTT. As protein: CASGLRQGEAFF.

With regard to this clone: A read error may produce the germline difference seen at one junction end. The chain combines TRBV4-2 with TRBJ2-7, with 11 bases aligning to TRBD2. The germline gives CDR1 LGHNA, CDR2 YNFKEQ. CDR3 length equals 10 residues. CDR3 amino acids: CASKGLAVMW. In nucleotides, the CDR3 is TGTGCCAGCAAGGGACTAGCGGTGATGTGG.

This clone showed up just once. The chain has TRBV7-6 and TRBJ2-1; weak D call: TRBD2 (6 bases). The CDR3 runs 14 residues. CDR1 and CDR2 (germline): SGHVS, FNYEAQ. Between the trimmed V and J ends, which lost 5 bases and 6 bases, there was a span of 14 bases. Here the CDR3 reads CASSPPTSVNEQFF. The CDR3 DNA reads as TGTGCCAGCAGCCCACCGACTAGTGTCAATGAGCAGTTCTTC.

This clone has a handful of counts. The V and J genes are TRBV19 and TRBJ1-3, with 7 bases that match TRBD1. The V gene end was trimmed by 7 bases and the J gene end by 3 bases; junction bases not matched to a gene: 6. CDR3 length: 14 residues. From germline, CDR1 is LNHDA and CDR2 SQIVND (reference sequence). In nucleotides, the CDR3 is TGTGCCAGTACAGGGGGACTGTATGGAAACACCATATATTTT. The encoded protein is CASTGGLYGNTIYF.

The gene calls are TRBV5-4 and TRBJ2-7, with TRBD2 matching over 13 bases. There are 15 residues in the CDR3. V was pared by 6 bases and J by 1 base, with 4 bases of the junction left unmatched. Germline V lookup: CDR1 SGHNT, CDR2 YYREEE (reference sequence). Here the CDR3 reads CASTGTSGVSYEQYF. The CDR3 nucleotides are TGTGCCAGCACCGGGACTAGCGGGGTGTCCTACGAGCAGTACTTC.

The chain is built from TRBV28 and TRBJ1-5, with a possible D match to TRBD1 (6 bases). The CDR3 runs 15 residues. The V end was cut by 10 bases, the J end by 7 bases, with 23 bases between. From germline, CDR1 is MDHEN and CDR2 SYDVKM. CDR3 sequence (DNA): TGTGCCACCAAAATCGGGGGGCAAGTTGTCCAGCCCCAGCATTTT. Translating gives CATKIGGQVVQPQHF.

The chain's CDR3 is CASRSKTQYF. The CDR3 DNA is TGTGCCAGCAGATCCAAGACCCAGTACTTC. The V and J genes are TRBV25-1 and TRBJ2-5; D is uncertain. Trimming took off 6 bases at V and 6 bases at J, with 5 bases between the two ends. Germline lookup yields CDR1 MGHDK and CDR2 SYGVNS. This CDR3 comprises 10 residues.

The chain is built from TRBV18 and TRBJ2-2; D might be TRBD2 (5 bases). Trimming took 2 bases from V and 7 from J, leaving 11 bases between them. CDR3 length equals 14 residues. The germline V gene encodes CDR1 KGHSH and CDR2 LQKENI. Here the CDR3 reads CASSPEPGGGELFF. As DNA, the CDR3 is TGTGCCAGCTCACCAGAGCCAGGAGGCGGGGAGCTGTTTTTT.

This chain connects TRBV6-1 to TRBJ2-5; 9 bases match TRBD1. This CDR3 region has 14 residues. Germline V gene lookup returns CDR1 MNHNS and CDR2 SASEGT. J lost 5 bases, V lost 5 bases, and 6 bases had no gene match. The CDR3 DNA is TGTGCCAGCAGTACGGACAGGGGCCGGGAGACCCAGTACTTC. Translated, it gives CASSTDRGRETQYF.

The rearrangement links TRBV7-2 to TRBJ2-7; maybe TRBD2 (6 bases). The CDR3 loop spans 16 amino acids. The V end lost 5 bases, the J end lost 0 bases, and 17 bases lay between the germline ends. Germline values: CDR1 SGHTA, CDR2 FQGNSA. In nucleotides, the CDR3 is TGTGCCAGCAGCCCCCAACGGCGGGGTCTCTCCTACGAGCAGTACTTC. It encodes CASSPQRRGLSYEQYF.

The V call is TRBV9, the J call TRBJ1-5; D is unresolved. Per the germline V gene, CDR1 is SGDLS and CDR2 is YYNGEE. Trimming cost V 0 bases and J 4 bases, with 5 bases left between them. CDR3 length: 13 amino acids. CDR3 loop: CASSVDMNQPQHF. For the CDR3, the DNA is TGTGCCAGCAGCGTAGATATGAATCAGCCCCAGCATTTT. Full variable domain (rest looked up from reference TRBV9 and TRBJ1-5): DSGVTQTPKHLITATGQRVTLRCSPRSGDLSVYWYQQSLDQGLQFLIQYYNGEERAKGNILERFSAQQFPDLHSELNLSSLELGDSALYFCASSVDMNQPQHFGDGTRLSIL.

This rearrangement joins TRBV4-3 to TRBJ2-5; 7 bases are a match to TRBD1. The J call may be mistaken, given a closer DNA end match to TRBJ2-7. The CDR3 loop spans 14 amino acids. The V gene's germline CDR1 is LGHNA and CDR2 YSLEER. The CDR3 spells CASSQEPGGYEQYF. CDR3 in DNA: TGCGCCAGCAGCCAAGAACCAGGGGGTTACGAGCAGTACTTC.

The V gene is TRBV4-2, the J gene TRBJ1-3, with TRBD1 as a possible D gene (6 bases). With 4 bases removed from V and 1 base from J, the gap between germline ends came to 17 bases. The germline V gene encodes CDR1 LGHNA and CDR2 YNFKEQ. This CDR3 has 17 residues. DNA for the CDR3: TGTGCCAGCAGCCTCTACCCGACCGGGACATCTGGAAACACCATATATTTT. This codes for CASSLYPTGTSGNTIYF.

The V and J genes are TRBV5-1 and TRBJ2-5; D uncertain. Trimming took off 0 bases at V and 4 bases at J, with 4 bases between the two ends. The CDR3 runs 12 residues. The germline V gene has CDR1 SGHRS and CDR2 YFSETQ. CDR3: CASSLDLETQYF. CDR3 bases: TGCGCCAGCAGCTTGGATCTAGAGACCCAGTACTTC.

The genes are TRBV11-3 and TRBJ2-2; no clear D gene. Trimming took off 2 bases at V and 2 bases at J, with 6 bases between the two ends. CDR1 SGHNT and CDR2 YENEEA come from the germline V gene. The CDR3 has 14 amino acids. This CDR3 is CASSLTVNTGELFF. The CDR3 DNA follows: TGTGCCAGCAGCTTAACAGTAAACACCGGGGAGCTGTTTTTT. The whole variable domain, remainder taken from reference TRBV11-3 and TRBJ2-2, is EAGVVQSPRYKIIEKKQPVAFWCNPISGHNTLYWYLQNLGQGPELLIRYENEEAVDDSQLPKDRFSAERLKGVDSTLKIQPAELGDSAVYLCASSLTVNTGELFFGEGSRLTVL.

This chain links TRBV5-6 with TRBJ1-1; 7 bases are shared with TRBD1. The V segment lost 4 bases and the J segment 4 bases; nucleotides outside the gene matches: 1. The germline gives CDR1 SGHDT, CDR2 YYEEEE. The CDR3 sequence is 12 residues long. The CDR3 DNA reads TGTGCCAGCAGCCGACAGGGCACTGAAGCTTTCTTT. Protein sequence: CASSRQGTEAFF. The full variable domain, completed using reference TRBV5-6 and TRBJ1-1, is DAGVTQSPTHLIKTRGQQVTLRCSPKSGHDTVSWYQQALGQGPQFIFQYYEEEERQRGNFPDRFSGHQFPNYSSELNVNALLLGDSALYLCASSRQGTEAFFGQGTRLTVV.

CDR3: CASSTTGGNRETQYF. The CDR3 bases are TGTGCCAGCAGCACGACAGGGGGCAATAGGGAGACCCAGTACTTC. The gene calls are TRBV9 and TRBJ2-5; the match to TRBD1 covers 10 bases. The CDR3 has 15 residues. V lost 4 bases to trimming and J lost 5 bases; unmatched junction nucleotides: 8. Germline V gives CDR1 SGDLS, CDR2 YYNGEE.

The chain is built from TRBV21-1 and TRBJ2-7; the tabulated D call, TRBD1, remains unverified against the DNA. TRBV21-1 is listed as a pseudogene. The CDR3 has 15 residues. CDR3 nucleotide sequence: TGTGCCAGCAGCGCACGACAGGGCCGGCACTACGAGCAGTACTTC. Translating gives CASSARQGRHYEQYF.

This chain joins TRBV15 and TRBJ2-1, with TRBD1 identical over 7 bases. From germline, CDR1 is LNHNV and CDR2 YYDKDF (reference sequence). The CDR3 runs to 17 residues. V lost 0 bases and J lost 4; bases outside the gene matches: 9. As DNA, the CDR3 is TGTGCCACCAGCAGAGATCTCTCGGACAGGAGTTACAATGAGCAGTTCTTC. As protein: CATSRDLSDRSYNEQFF.

This chain joins TRBV5-4 and TRBJ1-5; no reliable D call. CDR3 length equals 14 residues. The V end was cut by 4 bases, the J end by 0 bases, with 8 bases between. CDR1 and CDR2 from the germline V gene are SGHNT and YYREEE (reference sequence). CDR3 nucleotide sequence: TGTGCCAGCAGCCTGGACGGTAGCAATCAGCCCCAGCATTTT. Translated: CASSLDGSNQPQHF.

This clone was counted a single time. The chain is built from TRBV5-4 and TRBJ2-3; 9 bases map to TRBD1. V lost 4 bases, J lost 4 bases, and 4 bases stayed unmatched. Germline V gene data show CDR1 as SGHNT and CDR2 as YYREEE (reference sequence). This CDR3 comprises 14 residues. CDR3 in DNA: TGTGCCAGCAGCCCGGGACAGGGCCCAGATACGCAGTATTTT. The encoded protein is CASSPGQGPDTQYF. Based on the CDR3 plus reference TRBV5-4 and TRBJ2-3, the full variable domain is ETGVTQSPTHLIKTRGQQVTLRCSSQSGHNTVSWYQQALGQGPQFIFQYYREEENGRGNFPPRFSGLQFPNYSSELNVNALELDDSALYLCASSPGQGPDTQYFGPGTRLTVL.

The chain is built from TRBV5-1 and TRBJ2-7; D perhaps matches TRBD1 (6 bases). CDR3 size: 13 residues. Germline CDR1 reads SGHRS; CDR2 reads YFSETQ. Trimming left V 5 bases short and J 0 bases short, with 9 bases between. The DNA of the CDR3 is TGCGCCAGCAGGTTGACAGGCTCCTACGAGCAGTACTTC. Translated: CASRLTGSYEQYF.

The chain recombines TRBV14 with TRBJ1-1; D may be TRBD1 (5 bases). Germline CDR1 and CDR2: SGHDN and FVKESK. CDR3 length equals 14 residues. The V end lost 8 bases, the J end lost 0 bases, and 13 bases lay between the germline ends. DNA for the CDR3: TGTGCCAGCGTCAGGGATTCTGTGAACACTGAAGCTTTCTTT. Its protein product is CASVRDSVNTEAFF.